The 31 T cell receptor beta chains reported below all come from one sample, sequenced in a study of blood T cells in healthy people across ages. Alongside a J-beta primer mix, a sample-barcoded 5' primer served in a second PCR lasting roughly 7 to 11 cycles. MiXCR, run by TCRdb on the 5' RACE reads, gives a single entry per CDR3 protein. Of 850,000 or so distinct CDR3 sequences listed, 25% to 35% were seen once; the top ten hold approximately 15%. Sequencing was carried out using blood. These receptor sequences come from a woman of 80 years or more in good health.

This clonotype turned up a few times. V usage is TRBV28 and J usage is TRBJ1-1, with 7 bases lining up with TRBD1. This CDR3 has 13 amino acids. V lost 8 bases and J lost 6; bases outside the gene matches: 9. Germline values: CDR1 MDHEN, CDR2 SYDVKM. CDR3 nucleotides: TGTGCCAGCGGCTTTCATGGACAGGCTGAAGCTTTCTTT. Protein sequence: CASGFHGQAEAFF.

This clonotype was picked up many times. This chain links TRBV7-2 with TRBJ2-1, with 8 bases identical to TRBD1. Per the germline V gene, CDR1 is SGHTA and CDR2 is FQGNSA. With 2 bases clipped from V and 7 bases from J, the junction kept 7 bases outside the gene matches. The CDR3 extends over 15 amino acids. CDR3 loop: CASSLQGAPRNEQFF. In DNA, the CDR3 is TGTGCCAGCAGCTTACAGGGGGCCCCTCGAAATGAGCAGTTCTTC. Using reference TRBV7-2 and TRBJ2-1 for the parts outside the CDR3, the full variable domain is GAGVSQSPSNKVTEKGKDVELRCDPISGHTALYWYRQSLGQGLEFLIYFQGNSAPDKSGLPSDRFSAERTGGSVSTLTIQRTQQEDSAVYLCASSLQGAPRNEQFFGPGTRLTVL.

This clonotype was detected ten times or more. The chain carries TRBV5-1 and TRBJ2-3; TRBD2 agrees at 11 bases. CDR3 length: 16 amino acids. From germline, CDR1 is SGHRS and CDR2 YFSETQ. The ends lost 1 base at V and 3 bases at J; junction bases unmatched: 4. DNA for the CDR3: TGCGCCAGCAGCTTGCGACTAGCGGGGAGTACAGATACGCAGTATTTT. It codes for CASSLRLAGSTDTQYF.

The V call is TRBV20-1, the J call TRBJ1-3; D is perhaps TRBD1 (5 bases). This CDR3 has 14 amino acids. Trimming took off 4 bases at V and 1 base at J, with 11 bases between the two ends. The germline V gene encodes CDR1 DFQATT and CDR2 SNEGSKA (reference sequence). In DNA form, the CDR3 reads TGCAGTGCTAAAGAGGGGTATTCTGGAAACACCATATATTTT. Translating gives CSAKEGYSGNTIYF.

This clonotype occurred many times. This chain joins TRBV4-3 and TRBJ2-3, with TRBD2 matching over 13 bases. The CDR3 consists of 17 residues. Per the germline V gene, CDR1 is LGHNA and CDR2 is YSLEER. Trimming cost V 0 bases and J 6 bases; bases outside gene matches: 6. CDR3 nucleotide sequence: TGCGCCAGCAGCCAAGATTGGACTAGCGGGGGCCCGGATACGCAGTATTTT. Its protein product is CASSQDWTSGGPDTQYF.

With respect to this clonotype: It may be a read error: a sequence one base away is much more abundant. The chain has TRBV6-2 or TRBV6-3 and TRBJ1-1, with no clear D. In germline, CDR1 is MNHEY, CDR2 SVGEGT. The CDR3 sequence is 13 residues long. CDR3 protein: CASGDPPNTETFF. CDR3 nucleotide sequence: TGTGCCAGCGGAGACCCACCGAACACTGAAACTTTCTTT.

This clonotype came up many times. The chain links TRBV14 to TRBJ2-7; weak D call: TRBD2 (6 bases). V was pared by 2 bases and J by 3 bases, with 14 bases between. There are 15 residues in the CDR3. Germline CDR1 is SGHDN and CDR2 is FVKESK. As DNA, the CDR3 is TGTGCCAGCAGCCAAAGAGGGACTTTCCTCTACGAGCAGTACTTC. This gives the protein CASSQRGTFLYEQYF.

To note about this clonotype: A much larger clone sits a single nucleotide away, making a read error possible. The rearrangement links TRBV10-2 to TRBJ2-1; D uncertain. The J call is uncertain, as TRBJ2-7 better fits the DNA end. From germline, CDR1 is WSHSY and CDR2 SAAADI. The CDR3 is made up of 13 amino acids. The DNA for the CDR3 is TGCGCCAGCAGTGAAAATGGATACAATGAGCAGTACTTC. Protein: CASSENGYNEQYF.

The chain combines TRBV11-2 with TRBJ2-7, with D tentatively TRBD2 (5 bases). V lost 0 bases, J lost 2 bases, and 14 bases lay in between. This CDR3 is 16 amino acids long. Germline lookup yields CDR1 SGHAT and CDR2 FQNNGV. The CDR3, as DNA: TGTGCCAGCAGCTTAGAGTCGGGGATTTCCACCTACGAGCAGTACTTC. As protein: CASSLESGISTYEQYF.

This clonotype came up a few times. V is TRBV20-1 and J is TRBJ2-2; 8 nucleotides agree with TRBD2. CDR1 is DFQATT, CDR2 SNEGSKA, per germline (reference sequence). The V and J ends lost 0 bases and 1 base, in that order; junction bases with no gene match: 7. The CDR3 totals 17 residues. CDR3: CSARDLRSGGNTGELFF. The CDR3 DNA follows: TGCAGTGCTAGAGATCTGAGAAGCGGGGGGAACACCGGGGAGCTGTTTTTT.

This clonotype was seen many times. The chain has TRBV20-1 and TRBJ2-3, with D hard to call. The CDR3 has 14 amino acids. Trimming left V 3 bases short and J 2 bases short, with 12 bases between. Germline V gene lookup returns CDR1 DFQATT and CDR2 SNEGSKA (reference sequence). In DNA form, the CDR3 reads TGCAGTGCTAGCCCTGACTTGCCCACAGATACGCAGTATTTT. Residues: CSASPDLPTDTQYF.

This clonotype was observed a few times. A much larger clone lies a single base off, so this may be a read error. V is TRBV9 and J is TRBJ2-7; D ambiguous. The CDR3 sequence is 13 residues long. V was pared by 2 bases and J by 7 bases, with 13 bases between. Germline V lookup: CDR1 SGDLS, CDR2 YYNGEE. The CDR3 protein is CASSVLDPGEQYF. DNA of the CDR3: TGTGCCAGCAGCGTTCTAGACCCCGGGGAGCAGTACTTC.

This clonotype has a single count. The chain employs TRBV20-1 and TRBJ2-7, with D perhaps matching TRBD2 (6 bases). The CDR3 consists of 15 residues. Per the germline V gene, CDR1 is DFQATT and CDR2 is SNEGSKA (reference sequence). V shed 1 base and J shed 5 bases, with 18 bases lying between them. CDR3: CSARGGTRLGDEQYF. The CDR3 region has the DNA TGCAGTGCTAGAGGCGGGACCCGGCTTGGGGACGAGCAGTACTTC.

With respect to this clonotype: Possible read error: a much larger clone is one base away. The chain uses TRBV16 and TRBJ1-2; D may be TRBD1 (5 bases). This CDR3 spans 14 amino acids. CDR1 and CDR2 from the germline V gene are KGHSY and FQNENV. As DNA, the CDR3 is TGTGCCGGCAGCCAATCGACAGCTAACTATGGCTACACCTTC. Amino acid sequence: CAGSQSTANYGYTF. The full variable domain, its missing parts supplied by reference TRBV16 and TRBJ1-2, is GEEVAQTPKHLVRGEGQKAKLYCAPIKGHSYVFWYQQVLKNEFKFLISFQNENVFDETGMPKERFSAKCLPNSPCSLEIQATKLEDSAVYFCAGSQSTANYGYTFGSGTRLTVV.

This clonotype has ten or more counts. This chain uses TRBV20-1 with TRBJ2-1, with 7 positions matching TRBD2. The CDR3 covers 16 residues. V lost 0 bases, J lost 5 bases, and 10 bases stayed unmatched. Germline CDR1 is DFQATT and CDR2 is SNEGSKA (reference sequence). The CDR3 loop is CSARDPVAGVNNEQFF. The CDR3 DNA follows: TGCAGTGCTAGAGATCCCGTGGCGGGGGTAAACAATGAGCAGTTCTTC.

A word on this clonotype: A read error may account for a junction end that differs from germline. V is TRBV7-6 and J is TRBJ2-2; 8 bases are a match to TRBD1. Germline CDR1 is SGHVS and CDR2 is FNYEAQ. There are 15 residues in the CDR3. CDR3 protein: CASSATTGDTGGLFF. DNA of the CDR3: TGTGCCAGCAGCGCCACGACAGGGGACACCGGGGGGCTGTTTTTT.

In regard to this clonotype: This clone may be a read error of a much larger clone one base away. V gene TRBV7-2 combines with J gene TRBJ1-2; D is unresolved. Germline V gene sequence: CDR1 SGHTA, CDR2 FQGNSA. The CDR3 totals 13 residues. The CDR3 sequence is CACSPRQAYGYTF. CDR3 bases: TGTGCCTGCAGCCCCCGTCAAGCATATGGCTACACCTTC. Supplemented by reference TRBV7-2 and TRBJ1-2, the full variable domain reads GAGVSQSPSNKVTEKGKDVELRCDPISGHTALYWYRQSLGQGLEFLIYFQGNSAPDKSGLPSDRFSAERTGGSVSTLTIQRTQQEDSAVYLCACSPRQAYGYTFGSGTRLTVV.

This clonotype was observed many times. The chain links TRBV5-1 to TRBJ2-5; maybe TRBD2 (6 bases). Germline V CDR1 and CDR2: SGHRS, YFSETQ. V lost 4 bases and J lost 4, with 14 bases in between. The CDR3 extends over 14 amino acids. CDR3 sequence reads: CASSNNVGGETQYF. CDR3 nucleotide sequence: TGCGCCAGCAGCAACAATGTCGGGGGAGAGACCCAGTACTTC. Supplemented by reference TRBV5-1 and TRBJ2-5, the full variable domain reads KAGVTQTPRYLIKTRGQQVTLSCSPISGHRSVSWYQQTPGQGLQFLFEYFSETQRNKGNFPGRFSGRQFSNSRSEMNVSTLELGDSALYLCASSNNVGGETQYFGPGTRLLVL.

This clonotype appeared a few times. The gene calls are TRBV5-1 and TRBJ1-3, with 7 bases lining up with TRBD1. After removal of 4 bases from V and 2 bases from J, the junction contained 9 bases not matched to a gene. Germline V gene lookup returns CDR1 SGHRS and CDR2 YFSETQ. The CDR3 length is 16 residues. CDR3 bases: TGCGCCAGCAGCACCGGACAGGCCGACACTGGAAACACCATATATTTT. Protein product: CASSTGQADTGNTIYF. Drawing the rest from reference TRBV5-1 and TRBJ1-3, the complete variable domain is KAGVTQTPRYLIKTRGQQVTLSCSPISGHRSVSWYQQTPGQGLQFLFEYFSETQRNKGNFPGRFSGRQFSNSRSEMNVSTLELGDSALYLCASSTGQADTGNTIYFGEGSWLTVV.

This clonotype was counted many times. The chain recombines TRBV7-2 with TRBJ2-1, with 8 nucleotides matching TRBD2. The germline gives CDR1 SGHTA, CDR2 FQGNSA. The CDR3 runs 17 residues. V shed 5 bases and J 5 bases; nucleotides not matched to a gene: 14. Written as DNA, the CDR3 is TGTGCCAGCAGCCTCAAGGGAGGCGGGGGGACTAACAATGAGCAGTTCTTC. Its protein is CASSLKGGGGTNNEQFF.

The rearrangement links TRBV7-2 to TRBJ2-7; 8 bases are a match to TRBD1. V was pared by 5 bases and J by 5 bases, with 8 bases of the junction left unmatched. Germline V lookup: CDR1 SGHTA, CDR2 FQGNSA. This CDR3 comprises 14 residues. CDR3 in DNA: TGTGCCAGCAGCCACGGACAGGGTGTCCACGAGCAGTACTTC. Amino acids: CASSHGQGVHEQYF.

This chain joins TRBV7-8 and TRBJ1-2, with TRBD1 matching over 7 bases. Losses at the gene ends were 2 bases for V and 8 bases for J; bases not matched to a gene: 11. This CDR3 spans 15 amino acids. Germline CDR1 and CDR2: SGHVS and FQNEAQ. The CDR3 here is CASSLPMTGYTGYTF. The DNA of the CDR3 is TGTGCCAGCAGCTTACCGATGACAGGGTACACAGGCTACACCTTC.

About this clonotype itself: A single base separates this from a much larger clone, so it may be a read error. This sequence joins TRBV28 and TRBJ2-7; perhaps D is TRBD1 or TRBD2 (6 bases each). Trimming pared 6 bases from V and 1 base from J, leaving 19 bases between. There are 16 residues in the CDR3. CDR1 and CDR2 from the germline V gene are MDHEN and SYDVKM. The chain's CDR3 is CASSAEEGGRSYEQYF. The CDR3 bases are TGTGCCAGCAGCGCGGAGGAGGGGGGCAGGTCCTACGAGCAGTACTTC.

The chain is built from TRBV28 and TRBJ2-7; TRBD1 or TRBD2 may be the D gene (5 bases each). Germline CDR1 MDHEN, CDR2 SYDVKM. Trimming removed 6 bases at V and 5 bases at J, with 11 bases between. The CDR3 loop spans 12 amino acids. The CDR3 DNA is TGTGCCAGCAGCCAACCGGGACACGAGCAGTACTTC. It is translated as CASSQPGHEQYF.

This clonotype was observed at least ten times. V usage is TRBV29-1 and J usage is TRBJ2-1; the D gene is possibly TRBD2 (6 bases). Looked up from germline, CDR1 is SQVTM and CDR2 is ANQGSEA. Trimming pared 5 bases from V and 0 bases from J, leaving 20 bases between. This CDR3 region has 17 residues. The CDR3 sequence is CSVSRDSAFTSYNEQFF. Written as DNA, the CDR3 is TGCAGCGTTTCTCGGGACTCAGCCTTCACCTCCTACAATGAGCAGTTCTTC.

For the CDR3, the DNA is TGCGCCAGCAGCCAGCGGACAGGAAATAATGAAAAACTGTTTTTT. Translated: CASSQRTGNNEKLFF. V and J are TRBV5-1 and TRBJ1-4, with TRBD1 matching 7 bases. With V trimmed by 4 bases and J by 4 bases, 7 bases remained unmatched. CDR1 and CDR2 (germline): SGHRS, YFSETQ. The CDR3 runs to 15 residues.

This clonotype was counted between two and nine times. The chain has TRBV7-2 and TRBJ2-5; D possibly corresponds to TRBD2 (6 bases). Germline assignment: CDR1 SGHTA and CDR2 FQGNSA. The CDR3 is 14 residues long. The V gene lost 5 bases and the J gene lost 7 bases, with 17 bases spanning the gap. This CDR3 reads CASSPTRTTPTQYF. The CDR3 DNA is TGTGCCAGCAGCCCCACCAGGACTACGCCGACCCAGTACTTC.

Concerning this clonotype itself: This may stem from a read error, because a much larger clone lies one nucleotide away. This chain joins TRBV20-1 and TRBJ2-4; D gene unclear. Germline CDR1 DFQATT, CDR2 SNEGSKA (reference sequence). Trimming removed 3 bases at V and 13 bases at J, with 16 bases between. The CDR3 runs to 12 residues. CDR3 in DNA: TGCAGTGCTAGTTCACAGTACAATGAGCAGTACTTC. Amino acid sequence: CSASSQYNEQYF.

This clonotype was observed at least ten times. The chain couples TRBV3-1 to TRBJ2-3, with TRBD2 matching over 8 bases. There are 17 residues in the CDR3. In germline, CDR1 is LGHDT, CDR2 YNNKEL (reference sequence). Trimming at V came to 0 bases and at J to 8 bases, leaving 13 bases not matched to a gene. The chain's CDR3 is CASSQDFGGATSGTQYF. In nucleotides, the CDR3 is TGTGCCAGCAGCCAAGATTTCGGGGGGGCCACGAGCGGTACGCAGTATTTT.

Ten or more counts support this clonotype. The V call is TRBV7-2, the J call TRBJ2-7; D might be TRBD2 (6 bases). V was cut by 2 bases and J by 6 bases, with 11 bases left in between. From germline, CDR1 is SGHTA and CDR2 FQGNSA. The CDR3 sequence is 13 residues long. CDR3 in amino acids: CASSLQGLGEQYF. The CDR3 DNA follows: TGTGCCAGCAGCTTACAGGGACTTGGCGAGCAGTACTTC.

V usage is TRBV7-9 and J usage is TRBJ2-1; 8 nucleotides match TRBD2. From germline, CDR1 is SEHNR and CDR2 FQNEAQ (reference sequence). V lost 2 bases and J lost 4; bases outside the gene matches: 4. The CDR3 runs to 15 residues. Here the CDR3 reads CASSLILAAYNEQFF. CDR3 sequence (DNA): TGTGCCAGCAGCTTAATACTAGCGGCGTACAATGAGCAGTTCTTC.